The 11 T cell receptor beta chains presented below share a single source sample, sequenced in a study of blood T cell repertoires in COVID-19. Here immunoSEQ multiplex PCR was the method, and the copy in TCRdb shows in-frame clones only, minus some. The table includes over 85,000 clones, 87% detected once. Sequencing was performed on peripheral blood. These receptors all stem from a man aged 50 or older with active COVID-19.

The chain carries TRBV19 and TRBJ1-2, with TRBD1 as a possible D gene (6 bases). This CDR3 is 12 amino acids long. The germline V gene has CDR1 LNHDA and CDR2 SQIVND (reference sequence). The V and J ends lost 6 bases and 4 bases respectively, with 9 bases between them. For the CDR3, the DNA is TGTGCCAGTAGCCAGACAGGCTATGGCTACACCTTC. Translation gives CASSQTGYGYTF. The variable domain in full, completed from reference TRBV19 and TRBJ1-2, reads DGGITQSPKYLFRKEGQNVTLSCEQNLNHDAMYWYRQDPGQGLRLIYYSQIVNDFQKGDIAEGYSVSREKKESFPLTVTSAQKNPTAFYLCASSQTGYGYTFGSGTRLTVV.

As DNA, the CDR3 is TGTGCCAGCAGCTTGGGGTCCCCTTTAGGAGGGGGCCTTCCCTCGGATGAGCAGTTCTTC. Its protein product is CASSLGSPLGGGLPSDEQFF. The V and J genes are TRBV13 and TRBJ2-1, with a weak D call TRBD1 (7 bases). CDR3 length equals 20 residues. Per the germline V gene, CDR1 is PRHDT and CDR2 is FYEKMQ (reference sequence). V was pared by 3 bases and J by 8 bases, with 32 bases between.

This chain uses TRBV6-6 with TRBJ2-5, with TRBD2 matching 7 bases. Germline CDR1 reads MNHNY; CDR2 reads SVGAGI (reference sequence). This CDR3 is 14 amino acids long. V was pared by 5 bases and J by 9 bases, with 12 bases of the junction left unmatched. The chain's CDR3 is CASSPGGTLASQYF. The DNA of the CDR3 is TGTGCCAGCAGTCCGGGGGGAACCCTGGCGTCCCAGTACTTC.

The CDR3 region is CASSPNGYEQYF. DNA of the CDR3: TGTGCCAGCAGCCCCAACGGGTACGAGCAGTACTTC. The chain joins TRBV14 to TRBJ2-7; D gene uncertain. V shed 4 bases and J shed 4 bases, with 8 bases lying between them. This CDR3 contains 12 residues. Per the germline V gene, CDR1 is SGHDN and CDR2 is FVKESK. Using reference TRBV14 and TRBJ2-7 for the parts outside the CDR3, the full variable domain is EAGVTQFPSHSVIEKGQTVTLRCDPISGHDNLYWYRRVMGKEIKFLLHFVKESKQDESGMPNNRFLAERTGGTYSTLKVQPAELEDSGVYFCASSPNGYEQYFGPGTRLTVT.

V is TRBV7-8 and J is TRBJ2-7; D not certain. CDR1 and CDR2 from the germline V gene are SGHVS and FQNEAQ. This CDR3 has 13 residues. V lost 2 bases and J 3 bases, leaving 8 bases between the germline ends. CDR3 loop: CASSLQAFYEQYF. The CDR3 bases are TGTGCCAGCAGCTTACAAGCCTTCTACGAGCAGTACTTC.

V and J are TRBV19 and TRBJ2-1, with 13 bases fitting TRBD2. Losses at the gene ends were 6 bases for V and 7 bases for J; bases not matched to a gene: 9. The CDR3 totals 16 residues. Germline-derived CDR1 and CDR2 are LNHDA and SQIVND (reference sequence). CDR3 loop: CASSLLAGGLLNEQFF. The CDR3 nucleotides read TGTGCCAGTAGCCTACTAGCGGGGGGGCTTTTGAATGAGCAGTTCTTC.

J is TRBJ2-7 and V is TRBV9; 11 nucleotides align to TRBD2. The CDR3 spans 15 residues. Germline CDR1 reads SGDLS; CDR2 reads YYNGEE. Trimming cost V 0 bases and J 2 bases; bases outside gene matches: 1. The CDR3 nucleotides read TGTGCCAGCAGCGTAGGTAGCGGGGGGGCCTACGAGCAGTACTTC. This translates into CASSVGSGGAYEQYF.

The chain links TRBV30 to TRBJ1-1, with a tentative D call TRBD1 (6 bases). This CDR3 is 13 amino acids long. Germline CDR1 GTSNPN, CDR2 SVGIG (reference sequence). V was cut by 3 bases and J by 7 bases, with 15 bases left in between. The CDR3 nucleotides read TGTGCCTGGAGGGGATACAGGGCGGGTGAAGCTTTCTTT. Its translation: CAWRGYRAGEAFF.

Concerning this clone: Other DNA sequences in the sample encode the same CDR3. The chain recombines TRBV5-6 with TRBJ1-2, with 7 positions matching TRBD1. This CDR3 has 13 residues. CDR1 is SGHDT and CDR2 is YYEEEE in the germline V gene. The junction had 3 bases not matched to a gene; V was cut back by 1 base and J by 6 bases. The CDR3 reads CASSLRQGDGYTF. CDR3 in DNA: TGTGCCAGCAGCTTGCGACAGGGCGATGGCTACACCTTC.

This clone showed up just once. V gene TRBV4-1 combines with J gene TRBJ2-5; 8 nucleotides agree with TRBD2. With V trimmed by 3 bases and J by 4 bases, 4 bases remained unmatched. Germline CDR1 is MGHRA and CDR2 is YSYEKL. The length of the CDR3 is 14 residues. The CDR3 DNA follows: TGCGCCAGCAGCCAGCCGGGGGGGCTAGAGACCCAGTACTTC. This translates into CASSQPGGLETQYF.

This clone was detected once. The V and J genes are TRBV6-5 and TRBJ1-2, with 8 bases fitting TRBD1. The CDR3 is 12 residues long. V gave up 9 bases and J gave up 2 bases; unmatched junction bases: 2. Germline V CDR1 and CDR2: MNHEY, SVGAGI. CDR3 amino acids: CASRQGNYGYTF. The CDR3 region has the DNA TGTGCCAGTAGACAGGGGAACTATGGCTACACCTTC.